This T cell receptor beta chain is from a study of cytomegalovirus exposure and HLA in healthy donors. The trim removed 7 bases at V and 9 bases at J, leaving 9 bases unmatched. This CDR3 spans 15 amino acids. Germline CDR1 is GTSNPN and CDR2 is SVGIG (reference sequence). The PCR made use of 60 Vbeta and 13 Jbeta primers. Assay used: immunoSEQ multiplex PCR; TCRdb lists only in-frame clones, some missing. Seen here are approximately 150,000 clones, roughly 76% observed once, and the top ten hold about 1.6%. The sample was PBMCs. This chain joins TRBV30 and TRBJ2-1; 16 nucleotides agree with TRBD2. The sequence derives from a female donor in good health and CMV-seronegative. This CDR3 is CASRPGLAGGPEQFF. DNA for the CDR3: TGTGCCTCGCGACCGGGACTAGCGGGAGGGCCTGAGCAGTTCTTC.